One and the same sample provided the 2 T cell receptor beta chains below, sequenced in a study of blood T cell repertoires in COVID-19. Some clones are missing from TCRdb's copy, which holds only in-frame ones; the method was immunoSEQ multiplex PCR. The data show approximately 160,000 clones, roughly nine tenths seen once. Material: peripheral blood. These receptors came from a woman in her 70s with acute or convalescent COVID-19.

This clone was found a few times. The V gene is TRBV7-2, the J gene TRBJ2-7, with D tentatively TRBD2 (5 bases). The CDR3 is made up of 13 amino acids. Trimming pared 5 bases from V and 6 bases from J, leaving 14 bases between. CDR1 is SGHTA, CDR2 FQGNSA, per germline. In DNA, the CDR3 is TGTGCCAGCAGCCCTCGGAGGTGGAGCGAGCAGTACTTC. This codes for CASSPRRWSEQYF.

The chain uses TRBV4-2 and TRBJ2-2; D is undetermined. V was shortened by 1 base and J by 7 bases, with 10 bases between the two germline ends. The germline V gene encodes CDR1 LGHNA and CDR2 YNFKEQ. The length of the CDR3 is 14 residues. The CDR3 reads CASSQVSYGGELFF. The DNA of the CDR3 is TGTGCCAGCAGCCAAGTAAGCTACGGCGGGGAGCTGTTTTTT.